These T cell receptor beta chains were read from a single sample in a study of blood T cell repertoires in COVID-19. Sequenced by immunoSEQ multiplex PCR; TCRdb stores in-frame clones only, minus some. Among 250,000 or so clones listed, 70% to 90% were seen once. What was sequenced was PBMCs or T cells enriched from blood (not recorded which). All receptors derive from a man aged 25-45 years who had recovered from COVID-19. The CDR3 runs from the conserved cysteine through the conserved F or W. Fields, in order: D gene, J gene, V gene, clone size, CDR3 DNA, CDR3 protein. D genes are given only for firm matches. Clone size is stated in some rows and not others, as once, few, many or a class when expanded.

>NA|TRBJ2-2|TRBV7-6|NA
TGTGCCAGCAGCCCCCCCGGGACTCCGAACACCGGGGAGCTGTTTTTT
CASSPPGTPNTGELFF
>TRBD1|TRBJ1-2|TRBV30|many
TGTGCCTGGTACAGGGGATGGCGAGGCTACACCTTC
CAWYRGWRGYTF
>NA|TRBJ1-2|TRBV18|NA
TGTGCCAGCTCACCACAGGACAGCCTTAGGCGGAACTATGGCTACACCTTC
CASSPQDSLRRNYGYTF
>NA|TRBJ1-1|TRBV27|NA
TGTGCCAGCAGTTTATTGCAGGGAATGAACACTGAAGCTTTCTTT
CASSLLQGMNTEAFF
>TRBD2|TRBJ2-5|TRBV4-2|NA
TGTGCCAGCAGCCAGGCGGTTGGAGCGGGGGCCTCGGTAGGGACCCAGTACTTC
CASSQAVGAGASVGTQYF
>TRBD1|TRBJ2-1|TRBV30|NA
TGTGCCTGGGACCAGGGGGCGAATGAGCAGTTCTTC
CAWDQGANEQFF
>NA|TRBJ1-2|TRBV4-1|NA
TGCGCCAACAGCCAAGAGAGGCAACTCGGAGAGAGCTATGGCTACACCTTC
CANSQERQLGESYGYTF
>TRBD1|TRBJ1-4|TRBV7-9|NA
TGTGCCAGCAGCATAGCAGGGGGAGAGGCTAATGAAAAACTGTTTTTT
CASSIAGGEANEKLFF
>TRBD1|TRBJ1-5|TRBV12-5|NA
TGTGCTAGTGGTTTGTTAGTCGGGACAGGGGCTAGCAATCAGCCCCAGCATTTT
CASGLLVGTGASNQPQHF
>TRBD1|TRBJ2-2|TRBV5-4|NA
TGTGCCAGCAGCTTTGACAGGGGGAACACCGGGGAGCTGTTTTTT
CASSFDRGNTGELFF
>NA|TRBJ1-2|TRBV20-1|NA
TGCAGCGCTTGGGAGGAGGGTGTCTACACCTTC
CSAWEEGVYTF
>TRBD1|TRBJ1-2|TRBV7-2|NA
TGTGCCAGCAGCCCTAGGACAGGGGGCTCACCAAACTATGGCTACACCTTC
CASSPRTGGSPNYGYTF
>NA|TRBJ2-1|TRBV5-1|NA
TGCGCCACCTCCGAGAGTCCAGGTGAGGAGCAGTTCTTC
CATSESPGEEQFF